Listed here are 26 T cell receptor beta chains from one sample, sequenced in a study of PD-L1 blockade in urothelial cancer. Sample time point: peripheral blood 6 weeks after treatment start. Sequencing was performed with immunoSEQ multiplex PCR; in TCRdb, only in-frame clones are kept and a portion is missing. The table has about 120,000 clones, around 89% seen once. The sequences come from PBMCs, collected around atezolizumab (anti-PD-L1) treatment. The receptors were sampled from a man aged 55 to 70 with urothelial cancer.

The chain recombines TRBV7-9 with TRBJ2-3, with TRBD2 matching 7 bases. The CDR3 consists of 13 residues. V gave up 8 bases and J gave up 4 bases; unmatched junction bases: 6. Germline assignment: CDR1 SEHNR and CDR2 FQNEAQ (reference sequence). CDR3: CASGLVPSDTQYF. The CDR3, as DNA: TGTGCCAGCGGACTAGTCCCGTCAGATACGCAGTATTTT.

The CDR3 DNA reads TGTGCCAGCAGTTTTGGACTGCTAGGCTACACCTTC. This encodes CASSFGLLGYTF. The rearrangement links TRBV28 to TRBJ1-2; D unclear. CDR1 is MDHEN and CDR2 is SYDVKM in the germline V gene. V lost 3 bases to trimming and J lost 8 bases, with 10 bases between them. CDR3 size: 12 residues.

This chain uses TRBV4-3 with TRBJ2-7; 12 nucleotides agree with TRBD2. Germline V gives CDR1 LGHNA, CDR2 YSLEER. The CDR3 extends over 18 amino acids. After removal of 4 bases from V and 4 bases from J, the junction contained 14 bases not matched to a gene. The DNA for the CDR3 is TGCGCCAGCAGCCTTTCGACAGGGGCTAGCGGGGGGGAGTACGAGCAGTACTTC. It codes for CASSLSTGASGGEYEQYF.

V gene TRBV5-1 combines with J gene TRBJ1-4; tentatively, D is TRBD1 (6 bases). The CDR3 is 15 residues long. V gave up 4 bases and J gave up 5 bases, with 15 bases separating them. Germline-derived CDR1 and CDR2 are SGHRS and YFSETQ. CDR3 protein: CASSSLRGPNEKLFF. The CDR3 DNA reads TGCGCCAGCAGCAGTCTGCGGGGGCCGAATGAAAAACTGTTTTTT.

The chain employs TRBV7-9 and TRBJ2-7; no clear D. Trimming removed 4 bases from V and 2 bases from J, with 12 bases in between. CDR1 SEHNR and CDR2 FQNEAQ come from the germline V gene (reference sequence). The CDR3 extends over 14 amino acids. The CDR3 reads CASSSGPNPYEQYF. In DNA, the CDR3 is TGTGCCAGCAGCTCTGGGCCCAACCCCTACGAGCAGTACTTC.

In its sample, this clone was seen once. The V call is TRBV27, the J call TRBJ1-1, with a tentative D call TRBD1 (6 bases). The V end lost 6 bases, the J end lost 3 bases, and 11 bases lay between the germline ends. This CDR3 is built from 13 residues. Per the germline V gene, CDR1 is MNHEY and CDR2 is SMNVEV (reference sequence). The CDR3 region is CASSPDRDTEAFF. The CDR3 DNA follows: TGTGCCAGCAGCCCGGACAGAGACACTGAAGCTTTCTTT.

The V gene is TRBV6-6, the J gene TRBJ2-3; TRBD2 agrees at 8 bases. The CDR3 covers 16 residues. The V gene end was trimmed by 6 bases and the J gene end by 0 bases; junction bases not matched to a gene: 8. The germline V gene has CDR1 MNHNY and CDR2 SVGAGI (reference sequence). The chain's CDR3 is CASSREGPASTDTQYF. CDR3 in DNA: TGTGCCAGCAGCCGGGAGGGGCCGGCTAGCACAGATACGCAGTATTTT.

J is TRBJ1-3 and V is TRBV5-1, with 10 bases matching TRBD1. V lost 1 base and J lost 0; bases outside the gene matches: 4. The germline V gene encodes CDR1 SGHRS and CDR2 YFSETQ. CDR3 length: 17 residues. CDR3 in DNA: TGCGCCAGCAGCTTGCATGGGGACAGGGGCTCTGGAAACACCATATATTTT. Its protein product is CASSLHGDRGSGNTIYF. Filled out from reference TRBV5-1 and TRBJ1-3, the complete variable domain reads KAGVTQTPRYLIKTRGQQVTLSCSPISGHRSVSWYQQTPGQGLQFLFEYFSETQRNKGNFPGRFSGRQFSNSRSEMNVSTLELGDSALYLCASSLHGDRGSGNTIYFGEGSWLTVV.

The rearrangement uses TRBV28 and TRBJ1-5, with 8 bases that match TRBD1. This CDR3 has 15 residues. V was clipped by 5 bases and J by 5 bases; unmatched bases: 8. Germline V gene sequence: CDR1 MDHEN, CDR2 SYDVKM. The chain's CDR3 is CASSTGGLLHQPQHF. CDR3 DNA: TGTGCCAGCAGTACAGGGGGTCTCTTGCATCAGCCCCAGCATTTT.

This clone has only one observation. The chain employs TRBV19 and TRBJ2-7; D is undetermined. The ends were cut back, 1 base at V and 2 bases at J, with 15 bases in the middle. Germline lookup yields CDR1 LNHDA and CDR2 SQIVND (reference sequence). This CDR3 contains 16 residues. The CDR3 region is CASSIAPANYPYEQYF. In DNA, the CDR3 is TGTGCCAGTAGTATAGCCCCTGCGAATTACCCCTACGAGCAGTACTTC.

The chain combines TRBV10-3 with TRBJ2-5, with 12 bases that match TRBD2. The germline gives CDR1 ENHRY, CDR2 SYGVKD. This CDR3 contains 14 residues. V gave up 6 bases and J gave up 4 bases; unmatched junction bases: 3. In nucleotides, the CDR3 is TGTGCCATCAGCGGACTAGCGGGGTCAGAGACCCAGTACTTC. It yields the protein CAISGLAGSETQYF.

J is TRBJ2-2 and V is TRBV7-2; the match to TRBD1 covers 10 bases. This CDR3 comprises 15 residues. CDR1 and CDR2 (germline): SGHTA, FQGNSA. Losses at the gene ends were 6 bases for V and 3 bases for J; bases not matched to a gene: 4. CDR3: CASRMGQGHTGELFF. Written as DNA, the CDR3 is TGTGCCAGCAGGATGGGACAGGGGCACACCGGGGAGCTGTTTTTT.

The rearrangement uses TRBV27 and TRBJ2-7; 10 nucleotides line up with TRBD1. Looked up from germline, CDR1 is MNHEY and CDR2 is SMNVEV (reference sequence). The V and J ends lost 0 bases and 2 bases, in that order; junction bases with no gene match: 1. The CDR3 extends over 15 amino acids. CDR3 DNA: TGTGCCAGCAGTTTATCCGGGACAGGGGCCTACGAGCAGTACTTC. Protein sequence: CASSLSGTGAYEQYF.

This chain uses TRBV18 with TRBJ2-3; 7 nucleotides match TRBD1. The ends lost 5 bases at V and 1 base at J; junction bases unmatched: 3. The germline gives CDR1 KGHSH, CDR2 LQKENI. The CDR3 is 14 residues long. CDR3: CASSDGQGTDTQYF. Here the CDR3 DNA reads TGTGCCAGCTCAGATGGACAGGGCACAGATACGCAGTATTTT.

The chain links TRBV6-5 to TRBJ1-2; 7 nucleotides align to TRBD1. The CDR3 is 15 residues long. The V segment lost 6 bases and the J segment 1 base; nucleotides outside the gene matches: 8. CDR1 and CDR2 from the germline V gene are MNHEY and SVGAGI. This CDR3 reads CASRPATGLNYGYTF. The CDR3 DNA is TGTGCCAGCAGGCCAGCGACAGGGCTTAACTATGGCTACACCTTC.

This chain's CDR3 is CASSVWTGFSSYNEQFF. In DNA form, the CDR3 reads TGCGCCAGCAGCGTATGGACAGGTTTTAGCTCCTACAATGAGCAGTTCTTC. The chain recombines TRBV5-1 with TRBJ2-1; TRBD1 matches at 7 bases. The CDR3 spans 17 residues. From germline, CDR1 is SGHRS and CDR2 YFSETQ. V was clipped by 4 bases and J by 0 bases; unmatched bases: 10. Filled out from reference TRBV5-1 and TRBJ2-1, the complete variable domain reads KAGVTQTPRYLIKTRGQQVTLSCSPISGHRSVSWYQQTPGQGLQFLFEYFSETQRNKGNFPGRFSGRQFSNSRSEMNVSTLELGDSALYLCASSVWTGFSSYNEQFFGPGTRLTVL.

This clone was observed a single time. The chain recombines TRBV6-1 with TRBJ2-2, with 11 bases lining up with TRBD2. Germline CDR1 reads MNHNS; CDR2 reads SASEGT. The length of the CDR3 is 17 residues. The V and J ends lost 0 bases and 6 bases, in that order; junction bases with no gene match: 6. The CDR3: CASSEALLAGGSGELFF. The CDR3 DNA is TGTGCCAGCAGTGAAGCGCTTCTAGCGGGAGGCTCCGGGGAGCTGTTTTTT.

The rearrangement links TRBV5-1 to TRBJ2-3, with a tentative D call TRBD2 (5 bases). The CDR3 length is 18 residues. The V gene's germline CDR1 is SGHRS and CDR2 YFSETQ. The germline V and J ends were trimmed by 4 bases and 0 bases, with 21 bases remaining between them. The CDR3 nucleotides read TGCGCCAGCAGCCCGAGAGGAGGAGCAGGACTTAGCACAGATACGCAGTATTTT. It yields the protein CASSPRGGAGLSTDTQYF.

The chain carries TRBV4-2 and TRBJ1-1, with D perhaps matching TRBD1 (6 bases). Germline V gene lookup returns CDR1 LGHNA and CDR2 YNFKEQ. V was pared by 4 bases and J by 3 bases, with 9 bases between. CDR3 length equals 13 residues. The CDR3, as DNA: TGTGCCAGCAGCCGGAAGGGGGACACTGAAGCTTTCTTT. Residues: CASSRKGDTEAFF.

The genes are TRBV6-5 and TRBJ2-5, with D perhaps TRBD1 (6 bases). Deletions cut 2 bases from V and 2 bases from J, with 15 bases between. The germline CDR1 and CDR2 sequences are MNHEY and SVGAGI. CDR3 length: 16 residues. Here the CDR3 reads CASSYTHYRVQETQYF. CDR3 bases: TGTGCCAGCAGTTACACCCACTACAGGGTACAAGAGACCCAGTACTTC.

V usage is TRBV4-1 and J usage is TRBJ2-6, with 8 positions matching TRBD2. This CDR3 comprises 18 residues. CDR1 MGHRA and CDR2 YSYEKL come from the germline V gene. V was pared by 1 base and J by 4 bases, with 9 bases of the junction left unmatched. CDR3 bases: TGCGCCAGCAGCCAAGCCCGGGGGGGCGCGGGAGGGGCCAACGTCCTGACTTTC. This encodes CASSQARGGAGGANVLTF.

The chain is built from TRBV18 and TRBJ1-2; TRBD1 agrees at 9 bases. V lost 6 bases to trimming and J lost 3 bases; unmatched junction nucleotides: 5. The CDR3 sequence is 14 residues long. The V gene's germline CDR1 is KGHSH and CDR2 LQKENI. The CDR3 sequence: CASSPRQGDYGYTF. Here the CDR3 DNA reads TGTGCCAGCTCGCCAAGACAGGGGGACTATGGCTACACCTTC. The variable domain in full, completed from reference TRBV18 and TRBJ1-2, reads NAGVMQNPRHLVRRRGQEARLRCSPMKGHSHVYWYRQLPEEGLKFMVYLQKENIIDESGMPKERFSAEFPKEGPSILRIQQVVRGDSAAYFCASSPRQGDYGYTFGSGTRLTVV.

The chain links TRBV18 to TRBJ2-1, with 8 bases fitting TRBD2. This CDR3 comprises 18 residues. Germline-derived CDR1 and CDR2 are KGHSH and LQKENI. V shed 3 bases, J shed 5 bases, and the junction held 15 bases outside the gene matches. CDR3 sequence reads: CASSPPGSGGPNHNEQFF. For the CDR3, the DNA is TGTGCCAGCTCACCCCCGGGGAGCGGGGGCCCTAATCACAATGAGCAGTTCTTC. Full variable domain (outside the CDR3, taken from reference TRBV18 and TRBJ2-1): NAGVMQNPRHLVRRRGQEARLRCSPMKGHSHVYWYRQLPEEGLKFMVYLQKENIIDESGMPKERFSAEFPKEGPSILRIQQVVRGDSAAYFCASSPPGSGGPNHNEQFFGPGTRLTVL.

The chain has TRBV28 and TRBJ2-4; the D gene is possibly TRBD1 (5 bases). This CDR3 region has 16 residues. The V end was cut by 4 bases, the J end by 5 bases, with 18 bases between. Germline V gene lookup returns CDR1 MDHEN and CDR2 SYDVKM. The CDR3 DNA reads TGTGCCAGCAGTTCCCAACAGGCCACAATCGAAAACATTCAGTACTTC. Translating gives CASSSQQATIENIQYF.

The chain couples TRBV2 to TRBJ2-1; possible D gene TRBD2, 6 bases. The CDR3 covers 15 residues. Germline V CDR1 and CDR2: SNHLY, FYNNEI. With 2 bases removed from V and 2 bases from J, the gap between germline ends came to 10 bases. The CDR3 is CASSELAGPYNEQFF. The CDR3 nucleotides read TGTGCCAGCAGTGAACTGGCGGGACCCTACAATGAGCAGTTCTTC.

The rearrangement joins TRBV28 to TRBJ1-3; 8 nucleotides match TRBD1. There are 13 residues in the CDR3. J lost 11 bases, V lost 7 bases, and 10 bases had no gene match. Germline V lookup: CDR1 MDHEN, CDR2 SYDVKM. The CDR3: CASTGTGLGPIYF. In DNA, the CDR3 is TGTGCCAGCACGGGGACAGGCCTCGGTCCCATATATTTT. Full variable domain (rest looked up from reference TRBV28 and TRBJ1-3): DVKVTQSSRYLVKRTGEKVFLECVQDMDHENMFWYRQDPGLGLRLIYFSYDVKMKEKGDIPEGYSVSREKKERFSLILESASTNQTSMYLCASTGTGLGPIYFGEGSWLTVV.